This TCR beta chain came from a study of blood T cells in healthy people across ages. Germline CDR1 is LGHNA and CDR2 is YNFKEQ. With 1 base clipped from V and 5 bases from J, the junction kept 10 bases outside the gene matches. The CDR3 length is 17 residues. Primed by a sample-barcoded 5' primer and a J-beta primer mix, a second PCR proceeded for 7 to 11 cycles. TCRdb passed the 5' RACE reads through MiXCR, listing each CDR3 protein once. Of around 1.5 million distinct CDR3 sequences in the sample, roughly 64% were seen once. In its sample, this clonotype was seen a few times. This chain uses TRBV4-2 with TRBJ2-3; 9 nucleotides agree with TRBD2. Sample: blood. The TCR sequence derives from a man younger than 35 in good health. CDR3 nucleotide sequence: TGTGCCAGCAGCCAAGGGAAAGCGGGAGGTCCCGGAGATACGCAGTATTTT. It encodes CASSQGKAGGPGDTQYF.